This T cell receptor (beta chain) was captured in a study of CXCR3-negative and CXCR3-positive naive CD8 T cells. Study-level findings and limits: Naive subsets expressed similar surface CD5; TRB CDR3 features served to infer TCR strength. Naive CXCR3-positive and CXCR3-negative cells shared TRBV-TRBJ usage; memory cells diverged. CXCR3-positive naive cells had TRB CDR3s that were more hydrophobic than CXCR3-negative naive cells had.

The naive CD8+ gate required CD45RO-CCR7+CD27+CD95- phenotype. Its frequency marks this clonotype as medium-sized (0.01 to 0.1%). Its antigen remains unknown. cDNA libraries for TRB were generated by 5' RACE incorporating UMI labels. Following a re-call of the 5' RACE reads, TCRdb has one entry per CDR3 protein and lacks DNA. This table holds some 8,400 distinct CDR3 sequences. The CDR3 extends over 13 amino acids. Germline CDR1 and CDR2: DFQATT and SNEGSKA (reference sequence). The receptor comes from a human donor in good health. Some clones in this sample may be carry-over from other donors' samples. The J gene is TRBJ2-1, the V gene TRBV20-1; the TCRdb D gene call, TRBD2, has no DNA to confirm it. The sequencing sample was made of naive CXCR3+ CD8+ T cells from blood. Subset indicated: CD45RO-CCR7+CD27+CD95- naive CD8+ T cells expressing CXCR3 (TNR3+). CDR3 amino acids: CSARTGTNNEQFF.